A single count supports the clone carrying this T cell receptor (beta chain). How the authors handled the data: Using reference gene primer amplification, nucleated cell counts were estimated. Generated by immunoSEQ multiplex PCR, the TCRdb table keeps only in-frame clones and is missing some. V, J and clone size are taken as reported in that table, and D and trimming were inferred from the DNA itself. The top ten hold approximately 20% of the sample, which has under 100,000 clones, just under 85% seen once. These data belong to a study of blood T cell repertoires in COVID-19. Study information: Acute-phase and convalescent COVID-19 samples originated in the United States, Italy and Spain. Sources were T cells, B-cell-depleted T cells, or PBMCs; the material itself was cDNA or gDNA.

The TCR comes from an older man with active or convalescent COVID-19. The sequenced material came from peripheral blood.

CDR3 residues: CASSMGGRETQYF. The DNA for the CDR3 is TGTGCCAGTAGTATGGGAGGAAGAGAGACCCAGTACTTC. J is TRBJ2-5 and V is TRBV19; D possibly corresponds to TRBD2 (6 bases). The germline gives CDR1 LNHDA, CDR2 SQIVND (reference sequence). This CDR3 comprises 13 residues. V was pared by 3 bases and J by 4 bases, with 9 bases between.